The table lists the clone carrying this T cell receptor (beta chain) with a count of one. Trimming took 5 bases from V and 5 from J, leaving 15 bases between them. Germline CDR1 and CDR2: MNHEY and SMNVEV (reference sequence). The CDR3 consists of 15 residues. The sample is drawn from a study of blood T cell repertoires in COVID-19. Study-level background: Samples representing acute and convalescent COVID-19 were sourced from the United States, Italy and Spain.

The assay was immunoSEQ multiplex PCR, and TCRdb's table has in-frame clones only and misses some. Of fewer than 200,000 clones in the sample, under 90% were seen once. Sequencing used PBMCs or T cells enriched from blood (not recorded which). The V call is TRBV27, the J call TRBJ1-4; D gene unclear. This TCR came from a man in his sixties who had recovered from COVID-19. This CDR3 reads CASSPGLLPNEKLFF. CDR3 nucleotides: TGTGCCAGCAGTCCCGGACTGCTCCCAAATGAAAAACTGTTTTTT.